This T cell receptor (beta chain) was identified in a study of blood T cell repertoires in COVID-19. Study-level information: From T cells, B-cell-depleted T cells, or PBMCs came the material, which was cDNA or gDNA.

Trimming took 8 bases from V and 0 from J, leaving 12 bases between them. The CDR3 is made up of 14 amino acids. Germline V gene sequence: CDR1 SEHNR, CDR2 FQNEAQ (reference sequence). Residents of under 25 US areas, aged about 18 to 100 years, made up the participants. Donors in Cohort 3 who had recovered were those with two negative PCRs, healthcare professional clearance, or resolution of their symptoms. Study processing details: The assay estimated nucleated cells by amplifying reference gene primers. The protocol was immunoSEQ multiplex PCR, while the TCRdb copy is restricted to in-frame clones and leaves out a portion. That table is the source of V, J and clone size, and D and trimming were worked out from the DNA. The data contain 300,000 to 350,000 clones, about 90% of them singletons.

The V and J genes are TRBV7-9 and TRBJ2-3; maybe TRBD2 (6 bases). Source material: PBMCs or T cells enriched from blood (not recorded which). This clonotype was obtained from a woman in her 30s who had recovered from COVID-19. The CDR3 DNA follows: TGTGCCAGCTTGGGGACTCGGAGCACAGATACGCAGTATTTT. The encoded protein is CASLGTRSTDTQYF.